This is a list of T cell receptor beta chains from one sample in a study of cytomegalovirus exposure and HLA in healthy donors. The repertoire was sequenced with immunoSEQ multiplex PCR; TCRdb's copy has only in-frame clones and lacks some. The top ten hold roughly 3.8% of the sample, which has roughly 100,000 clones, about 79% seen once. The specimen sequenced was PBMCs. Receptors were obtained from a man aged 45-65 years in good health and CMV-seronegative. CDR3s leave out the opening cysteine and the closing phenylalanine or tryptophan. The D gene is left open where the match is weak.

j_gene: TRBJ2-7; len: 11; v_gene: TRBV6-5; d_gene: TRBD2; CDR3aa: ASSSWGGKEQY
j_gene: -; len: 12; v_gene: TRBV7-8; d_gene: TRBD2; CDR3aa: ASSFSGSSYEQY
j_gene: TRBJ2-1; len: 13; v_gene: TRBV6-5; d_gene: TRBD1; CDR3aa: ASSYSGQGVYEQF
j_gene: TRBJ2-2; len: 14; v_gene: TRBV5-1; d_gene: -; CDR3aa: ASSLAGQGYTGELF
j_gene: TRBJ1-1; len: 13; v_gene: TRBV18; d_gene: TRBD1; CDR3aa: ASSPGTGVNTEAF
j_gene: TRBJ2-7; len: 13; v_gene: TRBV7-9; d_gene: TRBD2; CDR3aa: ASSPGLVLAYEQY
j_gene: TRBJ1-3; len: 13; v_gene: TRBV10-2; d_gene: -; CDR3aa: ASNGQGGAGNTIY
j_gene: TRBJ2-7; len: 12; v_gene: TRBV9; d_gene: TRBD2; CDR3aa: ASSVGGSVYEQY
j_gene: TRBJ1-1; len: 11; v_gene: TRBV27; d_gene: -; CDR3aa: ASSLHLNTEAF
j_gene: TRBJ1-5; len: 15; v_gene: TRBV28; d_gene: TRBD1; CDR3aa: ASTQLGAGDRNQPQH
j_gene: TRBJ1-1; len: 11; v_gene: TRBV10-1; d_gene: TRBD1; CDR3aa: ATRTGLNTEAF
j_gene: TRBJ1-2; len: 13; v_gene: TRBV7-9; d_gene: -; CDR3aa: ASSPALRENYGYT
j_gene: TRBJ2-2; len: 15; v_gene: TRBV9; d_gene: -; CDR3aa: ASSEGRGSGNTGELF
j_gene: TRBJ2-3; len: 15; v_gene: TRBV7-7; d_gene: TRBD2; CDR3aa: ASSLGISGRAPDTQY
j_gene: TRBJ2-1; len: 14; v_gene: TRBV9; d_gene: -; CDR3aa: ASSVSGTGSYNEQF
j_gene: TRBJ1-2; len: 11; v_gene: TRBV28; d_gene: TRBD1; CDR3aa: ASLNRGSYGYT
j_gene: TRBJ2-1; len: 11; v_gene: TRBV19; d_gene: -; CDR3aa: ASSYREINEQF
j_gene: TRBJ2-7; len: 12; v_gene: TRBV11-2; d_gene: TRBD2; CDR3aa: ASSWTSGKYEQY
j_gene: TRBJ2-1; len: 11; v_gene: TRBV5-4; d_gene: -; CDR3aa: ASSLELIYEQF
j_gene: TRBJ2-1; len: 14; v_gene: TRBV7-2; d_gene: -; CDR3aa: ASSPRERVTNNEQF
j_gene: TRBJ2-2; len: 13; v_gene: TRBV6-5; d_gene: TRBD1; CDR3aa: ASCYGTVNTGELF
j_gene: TRBJ2-3; len: 11; v_gene: TRBV7-3; d_gene: TRBD1; CDR3aa: ASSSIQGHTQY
j_gene: TRBJ2-1; len: 14; v_gene: TRBV10-3; d_gene: TRBD2; CDR3aa: AISSTSGSSYNEQF
j_gene: TRBJ1-2; len: 12; v_gene: TRBV5-1; d_gene: TRBD1; CDR3aa: ASSLKQGFDGYT
j_gene: TRBJ1-1; len: 12; v_gene: TRBV5-8; d_gene: -; CDR3aa: ASSLGGEGTEAF
j_gene: TRBJ2-1; len: 11; v_gene: TRBV28; d_gene: -; CDR3aa: ASTGVPYNEQF
j_gene: TRBJ2-2; len: 9; v_gene: TRBV9; d_gene: -; CDR3aa: ASSHSGELF
j_gene: TRBJ2-1; len: 17; v_gene: TRBV4-2; d_gene: -; CDR3aa: ASSQDPLRGDSNYNEQF
j_gene: TRBJ1-1; len: 13; v_gene: TRBV6-5; d_gene: TRBD1; CDR3aa: ASSYGTANSDEAF
j_gene: TRBJ2-1; len: 14; v_gene: TRBV11-2; d_gene: TRBD2; CDR3aa: ASSLETSGRIGEQF
j_gene: TRBJ1-1; len: 15; v_gene: TRBV5-4; d_gene: TRBD1; CDR3aa: ASSSVPGQSMNTEAF
j_gene: TRBJ2-1; len: 12; v_gene: TRBV2; d_gene: TRBD1; CDR3aa: ASMRDRGTNEQF
j_gene: TRBJ1-1; len: 12; v_gene: TRBV14; d_gene: -; CDR3aa: ASSFGGGNTEAF
j_gene: TRBJ2-1; len: 14; v_gene: TRBV4-2; d_gene: TRBD1; CDR3aa: ASSQDQGGAPGEQF
j_gene: TRBJ2-7; len: 12; v_gene: TRBV5-1; d_gene: -; CDR3aa: ASSLPGSVHEQY
j_gene: TRBJ2-3; len: 14; v_gene: TRBV4-2; d_gene: -; CDR3aa: ASSPLGLGPPDTQY
j_gene: TRBJ2-7; len: 11; v_gene: TRBV7-7; d_gene: TRBD1; CDR3aa: ASSWGQDYEQY
j_gene: TRBJ2-1; len: 13; v_gene: TRBV4-1; d_gene: TRBD1; CDR3aa: ASSLRTGGRGEQF
j_gene: TRBJ2-5; len: 13; v_gene: TRBV7-9; d_gene: TRBD1; CDR3aa: ASSWWDSFQETQY
j_gene: TRBJ1-5; len: 12; v_gene: TRBV7-3; d_gene: -; CDR3aa: ASSSAGSNQPQH
j_gene: TRBJ2-7; len: 13; v_gene: TRBV6-5; d_gene: -; CDR3aa: ASSYHVVGAYEQY
j_gene: TRBJ2-1; len: 13; v_gene: TRBV28; d_gene: -; CDR3aa: ASSETGSSYNEQF
j_gene: TRBJ1-5; len: 10; v_gene: TRBV19; d_gene: -; CDR3aa: ASSIPYQPQH
j_gene: TRBJ2-7; len: 13; v_gene: TRBV19; d_gene: -; CDR3aa: ASKVGWEPTYEQY
j_gene: TRBJ1-2; len: 10; v_gene: TRBV30; d_gene: TRBD1; CDR3aa: AWSLQGGGYT
j_gene: TRBJ2-1; len: 12; v_gene: TRBV19; d_gene: -; CDR3aa: ASSIKGAYNEQF
j_gene: TRBJ1-1; len: 11; v_gene: TRBV10-3; d_gene: -; CDR3aa: ATLTGLNTEAF
j_gene: TRBJ1-1; len: 13; v_gene: TRBV6-1; d_gene: -; CDR3aa: ASSELIAGNTEAF
j_gene: TRBJ1-2; len: 12; v_gene: TRBV6-1; d_gene: -; CDR3aa: ASSELGRNYGYT
j_gene: TRBJ2-3; len: 12; v_gene: TRBV19; d_gene: -; CDR3aa: ASSLGLRTDTQY
j_gene: TRBJ2-1; len: 12; v_gene: TRBV18; d_gene: TRBD2; CDR3aa: ASSPQREGDEQF
j_gene: TRBJ1-2; len: 10; v_gene: TRBV7-9; d_gene: -; CDR3aa: ASSAGPYGYT
j_gene: TRBJ2-3; len: 16; v_gene: TRBV9; d_gene: -; CDR3aa: ASSVEVVSARGKDTQY
j_gene: TRBJ1-2; len: 12; v_gene: TRBV6-5; d_gene: TRBD1; CDR3aa: ASSDGTGQGGYT
j_gene: TRBJ2-1; len: 13; v_gene: TRBV7-2; d_gene: TRBD2; CDR3aa: ASSLLAGALNEQF